This paragraph reports one TCR beta chain. Antigen specificity is unknown. This CDR3 has 13 amino acids. V was pared by 5 bases and J by 10 bases, with 4 bases of the junction left unmatched. Germline V lookup: CDR1 SEHNR, CDR2 FQNEAQ (reference sequence). A universal primer site and UMIs were added as TCR cDNA was made by 5'RACE template switching. Each CDR3 protein gets one entry after TCRdb re-called the 5' RACE reads with MiXCR. The sample consists of roughly 350,000 distinct CDR3 sequences, approximately 4% of them appearing once. This record comes from a study of T cells after yellow fever vaccination. Study context: Preparation of the low-cell-number fractions used SMART-Seq v4 Ultra Low Input. Broader study findings: Overall, a small share of clonotypes was seen in both CD4 and CD8 compartments. At 96% for CD4 and over 80% for CD8, most primary-vaccination clones showed up again after the booster.

The sequences come from PBMCs, collected 5 days after the yellow fever booster vaccination. The chain links TRBV7-9 to TRBJ1-6, with 8 bases lining up with TRBD1. The sequence was obtained from a man younger than 35 who received the YFV17D yellow fever vaccine. In nucleotides, the CDR3 is TGTGCCAGCAGCGGGACAGGCGTATCACCCCTCCACTTT. This translates into CASSGTGVSPLHF.